This T cell receptor beta chain was obtained from a study of blood T cell repertoires in COVID-19. Study background: The United States, Italy and Spain provided the acute and convalescent COVID-19 samples. PBMCs, B-cell-depleted T cells, or T cells provided the cDNA or gDNA that made up the material.

Germline loops: CDR1 SGHRS, CDR2 YFSETQ. The CDR3 has 16 amino acids. J gave up 4 bases and V 5 bases, and 11 bases lay outside the gene matches. Authors' data handling: Nucleated cell number was recorded as an estimate derived from reference gene primer amplification. Produced via immunoSEQ multiplex PCR; TCRdb's table is partial and in-frame only. That table is the source of V, J and clone size, and D and trimming were worked out from the DNA. The data show 140,000 or so clones, about 87% seen once. In Seattle, patients joined the study during active infection and were tracked longitudinally. Sequenced sample: peripheral blood. V and J are TRBV5-1 and TRBJ2-2; 7 nucleotides agree with TRBD1. The sequence derives from a human donor with COVID-19, enrolled during active disease. The donor label of this sample is uncertain. The chain's CDR3 is CASRSGQPIITGELFF. CDR3 nucleotides: TGCGCCAGCAGATCGGGACAGCCGATCATCACCGGGGAGCTGTTTTTT. The complete variable domain, with remaining parts taken from reference TRBV5-1 and TRBJ2-2, reads KAGVTQTPRYLIKTRGQQVTLSCSPISGHRSVSWYQQTPGQGLQFLFEYFSETQRNKGNFPGRFSGRQFSNSRSEMNVSTLELGDSALYLCASRSGQPIITGELFFGEGSRLTVL.